These 20 T cell receptor beta chains came from one sample sequenced in a study of T cell changes during pregnancy in multiple sclerosis. The method was immunoSEQ multiplex PCR; TCRdb's version includes in-frame clones alone and lacks a portion of them. The data contain about 36,000 clones, roughly 90% of them singletons. Here the sequenced sample was CD8+ T cells from peripheral blood mononuclear cells, taken in the third trimester of pregnancy. The receptors shown here come from a female donor with multiple sclerosis, enrolled in a pregnancy study.

The chain combines TRBV10-1 with TRBJ2-7, with TRBD1 matching 7 bases. The J segment lost 3 bases and the V segment lost 0 bases, leaving 5 bases of the junction unmatched. Germline CDR1 reads WNHNN; CDR2 reads SYGVQD (reference sequence). This CDR3 is 15 amino acids long. The CDR3 DNA reads as TGCGCCAGCAGTGAGTCCAGACAGGGTTTCTACGAGCAGTACTTC. This gives the protein CASSESRQGFYEQYF.

The rearrangement uses TRBV7-9 and TRBJ1-1; D gene uncertain. Trimming shortened V by 4 bases and J by 0 bases, and 12 bases separated the two germline ends. CDR1 and CDR2 from the germline V gene are SEHNR and FQNEAQ (reference sequence). The CDR3 is 15 amino acids. The CDR3 sequence: CASSYHGGLNTEAFF. CDR3 nucleotide sequence: TGTGCCAGCAGCTATCACGGAGGATTGAACACTGAAGCTTTCTTT.

CDR3 coding DNA: TGCAGCGTTGATGGGGCACAGGGACGGTTTGACACTGAAGCTTTCTTT. It translates to CSVDGAQGRFDTEAFF. The chain joins TRBV29-1 to TRBJ1-1; TRBD1 is a possible D gene (6 bases). There are 16 residues in the CDR3. The V and J ends lost 3 bases and 3 bases respectively, with 20 bases between them. Germline CDR1 and CDR2: SQVTM and ANQGSEA.

There are a few counts of this clone. The rearrangement uses TRBV7-9 and TRBJ1-2; D gene ambiguous. In germline, CDR1 is SEHNR, CDR2 FQNEAQ (reference sequence). This CDR3 is 14 amino acids long. The V and J ends lost 1 base and 4 bases respectively, with 10 bases between them. CDR3: CASSLGGEGYGYTF. The CDR3 region has the DNA TGTGCCAGCAGCTTAGGGGGAGAGGGCTATGGCTACACCTTC.

The chain uses TRBV25-1 and TRBJ2-1; D is undetermined. Germline CDR1 MGHDK, CDR2 SYGVNS. Trimming cost V 4 bases and J 4 bases, with 5 bases left between them. The CDR3 is 12 residues long. The CDR3 region has the DNA TGTGCCAGCAGTGTCGGGTACAATGAGCAGTTCTTC. It translates to CASSVGYNEQFF.

This clone was found once. V gene TRBV7-9 combines with J gene TRBJ1-2; 7 positions agree with TRBD1. CDR1 and CDR2 (germline): SEHNR, FQNEAQ (reference sequence). Trimming at V came to 6 bases and at J to 7 bases, leaving 14 bases not matched to a gene. The CDR3 length is 15 residues. In nucleotides, the CDR3 is TGTGCCAGCAGTAGTGGCCTAACAGGGGCGGGTGGCTACACCTTC. The encoded protein is CASSSGLTGAGGYTF.

This chain uses TRBV6-1 with TRBJ1-5; D ambiguous. The germline gives CDR1 MNHNS, CDR2 SASEGT. This CDR3 spans 16 amino acids. Trimming left V 3 bases short and J 0 bases short, with 12 bases between. The CDR3 nucleotides are TGTGCCAGCAGTGAGTTGGGCCAGAATAGCAATCAGCCCCAGCATTTT. It specifies CASSELGQNSNQPQHF.

V gene TRBV29-1 combines with J gene TRBJ2-7, with 8 bases aligning to TRBD1. The V and J ends lost 6 bases and 3 bases, in that order; junction bases with no gene match: 4. CDR1 is SQVTM, CDR2 ANQGSEA, per germline. The CDR3 extends over 12 amino acids. CDR3 bases: TGCAGCGTGGGACAGGCCTTCTACGAGCAGTACTTC. As protein: CSVGQAFYEQYF.

V usage is TRBV5-1 and J usage is TRBJ1-2, with D possibly matching TRBD1 (5 bases). The CDR3 runs 11 residues. The germline V and J ends were trimmed by 5 bases and 7 bases, with 9 bases remaining between them. The germline CDR1 and CDR2 sequences are SGHRS and YFSETQ. Here the CDR3 reads CASSYGGGYTF. As DNA, the CDR3 is TGCGCCAGCAGTTACGGGGGTGGCTACACCTTC.

The chain has TRBV4-3 and TRBJ1-1; 8 bases match TRBD1. Germline V gene data show CDR1 as LGHNA and CDR2 as YSLEER. This CDR3 comprises 16 residues. Losses at the gene ends were 0 bases for V and 1 base for J; bases not matched to a gene: 4. The CDR3 sequence: CASSQEWGTGNTEAFF. In DNA form, the CDR3 reads TGCGCCAGCAGCCAAGAGTGGGGGACAGGGAACACTGAAGCTTTCTTT.

The rearrangement joins TRBV9 to TRBJ1-3; TRBD1 is a possible D gene (6 bases). The CDR3 length is 16 residues. Germline V lookup: CDR1 SGDLS, CDR2 YYNGEE. The germline V and J ends were trimmed by 3 bases and 0 bases, with 13 bases remaining between them. The CDR3 coding sequence is TGTGCCAGCAGCGGACAGGTCTGGGGCTCTGGAAACACCATATATTTT. The encoded protein is CASSGQVWGSGNTIYF.

V is TRBV9 and J is TRBJ1-1; no clear D gene. Germline lookup yields CDR1 SGDLS and CDR2 YYNGEE. Trimming removed 3 bases at V and 3 bases at J, with 9 bases between. This CDR3 is 13 amino acids long. The CDR3 loop is CASSDDYHTEAFF. The CDR3 bases are TGTGCCAGCAGCGACGACTACCACACTGAAGCTTTCTTT. Full variable domain (rest looked up from reference TRBV9 and TRBJ1-1): DSGVTQTPKHLITATGQRVTLRCSPRSGDLSVYWYQQSLDQGLQFLIQYYNGEERAKGNILERFSAQQFPDLHSELNLSSLELGDSALYFCASSDDYHTEAFFGQGTRLTVV.

The J gene is TRBJ1-1, the V gene TRBV5-4; maybe TRBD1 (5 bases). The germline CDR1 and CDR2 sequences are SGHNT and YYREEE (reference sequence). The CDR3 totals 14 residues. With 2 bases removed from V and 1 base from J, the gap between germline ends came to 9 bases. Here the CDR3 DNA reads TGTGCCAGCAGCTTAGGAGACAGGAACACTGAAGCTTTCTTT. Amino acids: CASSLGDRNTEAFF.

This clone was observed a few times. The CDR3 DNA is TGTGCCAGCAGCCAGGAACTAGCGGGGGGGACAGATACGCAGTATTTT. It translates to CASSQELAGGTDTQYF. The J gene is TRBJ2-3, the V gene TRBV4-2, with 13 positions matching TRBD2. CDR3 size: 16 residues. Germline CDR1 reads LGHNA; CDR2 reads YNFKEQ. V shed 3 bases and J 3 bases; nucleotides not matched to a gene: 3.

V gene TRBV6-5 combines with J gene TRBJ2-1; 7 nucleotides align to TRBD1. Trimming at V came to 0 bases and at J to 9 bases, leaving 11 bases not matched to a gene. CDR1 and CDR2 from the germline V gene are MNHEY and SVGAGI. There are 16 residues in the CDR3. The chain's CDR3 is CASSYSPGQYVPEQFF. The CDR3 DNA is TGTGCCAGCAGTTACTCACCGGGACAGTACGTACCTGAGCAGTTCTTC.

The genes are TRBV6-1 and TRBJ1-4; D is unresolved. Trimming took off 4 bases at V and 0 bases at J, with 9 bases between the two ends. The CDR3 contains 15 residues. Germline V gives CDR1 MNHNS, CDR2 SASEGT. This CDR3 is CASSVLYATNEKLFF. CDR3 sequence (DNA): TGTGCCAGCAGTGTCTTATATGCAACTAATGAAAAACTGTTTTTT.

The chain is built from TRBV7-6 and TRBJ2-7; 8 positions match TRBD2. Trimming cost V 4 bases and J 3 bases; bases outside gene matches: 8. Germline-derived CDR1 and CDR2 are SGHVS and FNYEAQ. There are 15 residues in the CDR3. CDR3 in DNA: TGTGCCAGCAGCTCAACCGGGACTAGGATCTACGAGCAGTACTTC. Protein sequence: CASSSTGTRIYEQYF.

The CDR3 spells CASSQSPGAVNEQFF. CDR3 sequence (DNA): TGTGCCAGCAGCCAATCTCCGGGAGCAGTAAATGAGCAGTTCTTC. This chain links TRBV4-2 with TRBJ2-1, with D perhaps TRBD2 (6 bases). Per the germline V gene, CDR1 is LGHNA and CDR2 is YNFKEQ. CDR3 length: 15 residues. Trimming stripped 2 bases from V and 7 bases from J, with 15 bases between.

This chain joins TRBV11-2 and TRBJ1-3; 7 nucleotides line up with TRBD1. CDR1 SGHAT and CDR2 FQNNGV come from the germline V gene. The length of the CDR3 is 15 residues. The ends lost 1 base at V and 2 bases at J; junction bases unmatched: 2. The CDR3 region is CASSLAGTAGNTIYF. CDR3 bases: TGTGCCAGCAGCTTAGCCGGGACAGCTGGAAACACCATATATTTT.

This chain connects TRBV5-1 to TRBJ1-1, with 9 bases identical to TRBD1. This CDR3 is built from 14 residues. CDR1 SGHRS and CDR2 YFSETQ come from the germline V gene. V was pared by 4 bases and J by 3 bases, with 4 bases of the junction left unmatched. The CDR3, as DNA: TGCGCCAGCAGCCCTCGGACAGGGGACACTGAAGCTTTCTTT. Amino acids: CASSPRTGDTEAFF.